A selection of T cell receptor beta chains follows, all from one sample in a study of Graves' ophthalmopathy and Graves' hyperthyroidism. Via MiXCR, TCRdb re-called the multiplex PCR reads, giving one row per CDR3 protein. The sample carries 150,000 to 200,000 distinct CDR3 sequences, around 40% recorded once. The sequenced sample consisted of peripheral blood. The receptors come from a man aged 25 to 40 with Graves' ophthalmopathy. Each CDR3 is given with its conserved first and last residue. A D gene is named only where the DNA matches it firmly. The size of a clone is reported for some rows only, either as once, few or many, or as a class for expanded clones.

d_gene	v_gene	abundance	j_gene	CDR3nt	CDR3aa
-	TRBV12-3/TRBV12-4	-	TRBJ2-5	TGTGCCAGCAGTACCCAGCGTTCCCAAGAGACCCAGTACTTC	CASSTQRSQETQYF
TRBD2	TRBV30	many	TRBJ2-7	TGTGCCTGGAGGGGGGGATCGCGGGAGGGCAACGAGCAGTACTTC	CAWRGGSREGNEQYF
-	TRBV12-3/TRBV12-4	many	TRBJ2-3	TGTGCCAGCAGTATGAATACTAAGAGCACAGATACGCAGTATTTT	CASSMNTKSTDTQYF
TRBD2	TRBV29-1	-	TRBJ2-5	TGCAGAGCGGGAGGTGATGAGACCCAGTACTTC	CRAGGDETQYF
-	TRBV6-5	-	TRBJ2-2	TGTGCCAGCAGTTACTCGTATGAGGGCCCGGAGCTGTTTTTT	CASSYSYEGPELFF
-	TRBV2	few	TRBJ2-7	TGTGCCAGCCGACAGGTCCGGGAGCAGTACTTC	CASRQVREQYF
-	TRBV3-1	many	TRBJ1-2	TGTGCCAGCAGCCAAGACCGCCGGGGCTACACCTTC	CASSQDRRGYTF
TRBD2	TRBV20-1	many	TRBJ2-5	TGCAGTGCTAACGGCGGGAGGGCTGTAGAGACCCAGTACTTC	CSANGGRAVETQYF
-	TRBV28	many	TRBJ2-4	TGTGCCAGCAGTTTAGAGAGGGGGAAGGCCAAAAACATTCAGTACTTC	CASSLERGKAKNIQYF
TRBD2	TRBV4-2	few	TRBJ2-7	TGTGCCAGCAGCCCGCAGCCCCACCTGGCTAGCGGGACCCGCTCCTACGAGCAGTACTTC	CASSPQPHLASGTRSYEQYF
-	TRBV15	-	TRBJ1-1	TGTGCCACCAGCAGAGCCGCAGGGTCCAACACTGAAGCTTTCTTT	CATSRAAGSNTEAFF
-	TRBV19	many	TRBJ1-5	TGTGCCAGTTCGGAGCACAGCAATCAGCCCCAGCATTTT	CASSEHSNQPQHF
-	TRBV10-2	-	TRBJ1-5	TGCGCCAGCAGTGGGTCTGGGGGTCCTGGCCCCCAGCATTTT	CASSGSGGPGPQHF
-	TRBV7-2	-	TRBJ2-7	TGTGCCAGCAGCCCCCACCTGGGTAGTTACGAGCAGTACTTC	CASSPHLGSYEQYF
-	TRBV27	many	TRBJ2-7	TGTGCCAGCGGCGACGGGACGACCCGCTCCTACGAGCAGTACTTC	CASGDGTTRSYEQYF
-	TRBV11-2	many	TRBJ1-2	TGTGCCAGCAGCCGAACAGGGTTTGCTAACTATGGCTACACCTTC	CASSRTGFANYGYTF
-	TRBV7-8	-	TRBJ2-5	TGTGCCAGCAGCTTACTAACTGGAGAAGAGACCCAGTACTTC	CASSLLTGEETQYF
TRBD1	TRBV28	many	TRBJ2-7	TGTGCCACGACCGGGACAGGGTTTTACGAGCAGTACTTC	CATTGTGFYEQYF
-	TRBV15	once	TRBJ1-5	TGTGCCACCAGCAGAGTAGCGACAGAAGGTCAGCCCCAGCATTTT	CATSRVATEGQPQHF
-	TRBV6-1	many	TRBJ2-6	TGTGCCAGTTGCGAAGGGGGATACTCTGGGGCCAACGTCCTGACTTTC	CASCEGGYSGANVLTF
-	TRBV24-1	-	TRBJ2-5	TGTGCCACCAGTAGGGCAGGGCTAGAGACCCAGTACTTC	CATSRAGLETQYF
-	TRBV12-3/TRBV12-4	many	TRBJ1-2	TGTGCCAGCACCATAGATTTTCAGAACTATGGCTACACCTTC	CASTIDFQNYGYTF
-	TRBV24-1	-	TRBJ1-2	TGTGCCACCAGTGATTCCAGGGAAGGATATAATAGCTATGGCTACACCTTC	CATSDSREGYNSYGYTF
TRBD1	TRBV6-5	-	TRBJ2-5	TGTACCAGCAGTTCGGGACAGGGCCTCCAAGAGACCCAGTACTTC	CTSSSGQGLQETQYF
TRBD2	TRBV15	many	TRBJ2-4	TGTGCCACCAGCGAGCGGGAGGGTACCAAAAACATTCAGTACTTC	CATSEREGTKNIQYF
-	TRBV28	-	TRBJ2-7	TGTGCCAGCAGTCGTACCTTGTACGAGCAGTACTTC	CASSRTLYEQYF
-	TRBV20-1	many	TRBJ2-1	TGCAGTGCTAGAGATTTCGCGGTCTCCTACAATGAGCAGTTCTTC	CSARDFAVSYNEQFF
-	TRBV15	many	TRBJ2-5	TGTGCCACCAGCAGAGATCCCCTCGATGGGGAGACCCAGTACTTC	CATSRDPLDGETQYF
TRBD1	TRBV24-1	many	TRBJ2-5	TGTGCCACCAGTGGACAGGGGTACCAAGAGACCCAGTACTTC	CATSGQGYQETQYF
-	TRBV12-3/TRBV12-4	few	TRBJ2-7	TGTGCCAGCAGGGCGGCGAGGTACGAGCAGTACTTC	CASRAARYEQYF
-	TRBV6-2/TRBV6-3	many	TRBJ1-1	TGTGCCAGCGACACGTCCTCCTCAGAAAACACTGAAGCTTTCTTT	CASDTSSSENTEAFF
TRBD2	TRBV6-1	few	TRBJ2-5	TGTGCCAGCAGCCCCCGTGGGGGGGGGTACCAAGAGACCCAGTACTTC	CASSPRGGGYQETQYF
-	TRBV9	many	TRBJ2-5	TGTGCCAGCAGCGGAGGAGCTAACGGGGGCGCGGGAGAGACCCAGTACTTC	CASSGGANGGAGETQYF
-	TRBV7-2	-	TRBJ2-7	TGTGCCAGCAGCTTAGCGGGAGCTCTATCCTACGAGCAGTACTTC	CASSLAGALSYEQYF
-	TRBV28	many	TRBJ2-7	TGTGCCAGCAGTTCCCCCCCGACACAAGTCTCCTACGAGCAGTACTTC	CASSSPPTQVSYEQYF
-	TRBV20-1	many	TRBJ2-5	TGCAGTGCTAGAGATAAGGGGAGCCGAGAGACCCAGTACTTC	CSARDKGSRETQYF
-	TRBV28	many	TRBJ2-5	TGTGCCAGCAGTTCCCTACAGGGCAAGTACCAAGAGACCCAGTACTTC	CASSSLQGKYQETQYF
-	TRBV28	many	TRBJ2-7	TGTGCCAGCAGTGCCTACTCGGGCAGGGGCTACGAGCAGTACTTC	CASSAYSGRGYEQYF
-	TRBV6-2/TRBV6-3	-	TRBJ1-2	TGTGCCAGCAGTTACGTCGAGGGATTAGCTAACTATGGCTACACCTTC	CASSYVEGLANYGYTF
-	TRBV5-1	many	TRBJ1-1	TGCGCCAGCAGCTTCTCGACCAACACTGAAGCTTTCTTT	CASSFSTNTEAFF
TRBD1	TRBV27	few	TRBJ2-7	TGTGCCAGCAGTTTAATACAGGGGTACGAGCAGTACTTC	CASSLIQGYEQYF
-	TRBV30	many	TRBJ1-1	TGTGCCTGGAGTGTACGAGATAGGGGGTGGACTGAAGCTTTCTTT	CAWSVRDRGWTEAFF
-	TRBV2	many	TRBJ1-3	TGTGCCAGCAGTGTCGCAGGGCCGGGAAACACCATATATTTT	CASSVAGPGNTIYF
-	TRBV6-4	many	TRBJ2-6	TGTGCCAGCAGTCAACCAGAGTCCCAGGCTTACTCTGGGGCCAACGTCCTGACTTTC	CASSQPESQAYSGANVLTF
TRBD1	TRBV27	-	TRBJ1-2	TGTGCCAGCAGCTCGTCAGACAGGGGGCGCAACTATGGCTACACCTTC	CASSSSDRGRNYGYTF
-	TRBV11-2	once	TRBJ1-6	TGTGCCAGCAGCTTACGGGGAACTAGTAATTCACCCCTCCACTTT	CASSLRGTSNSPLHF
-	TRBV6-5	once	TRBJ2-5	TGTGCCAGCAGTTTGCGGGACGCCTTAAAAGAGACCCAGTACTTC	CASSLRDALKETQYF
TRBD1	TRBV6-2/TRBV6-3	many	TRBJ1-1	TGTGCCAGCAGTTACTCACTAGGAGGGGGCGCGGGCAACACTGAAGCTTTCTTT	CASSYSLGGGAGNTEAFF
TRBD1	TRBV6-1	many	TRBJ1-1	TGTGCCAGCAGTCAGACAGGGGGCGCCAACACTGAAGCTTTCTTT	CASSQTGGANTEAFF
-	TRBV20-1	many	TRBJ2-7	TGCAGTGCACACCTGGGACTGAGGAGCTCCTACGAGCAGTACTTC	CSAHLGLRSSYEQYF